This T cell receptor (beta chain) appears in the sequencing data of a study of T cells after yellow fever vaccination. For the study at large: Fractions containing few cells were prepared with SMART-Seq v4 Ultra Low Input.

TCRdb reprocessed the 5' RACE reads with MiXCR, giving one entry per CDR3 protein. The sample includes some 600,000 distinct CDR3 sequences, around 16% seen only once; the top ten take around 15%. This CDR3 is 13 amino acids long. CDR1 is LGHNA, CDR2 YSLEER, per germline. The V end lost 0 bases, the J end lost 7 bases, and 7 bases lay between the germline ends. The sequencing here drew on PBMCs, taken more than 4 days after the first yellow fever vaccination. V gene TRBV4-3 combines with J gene TRBJ1-3; no reliable D call. The receptor was isolated from a man between 18 and 35 years old who received the YFV17D yellow fever vaccine. Written as DNA, the CDR3 is TGCGCCAGCAGCCAAGATCGCGACAACACCATATATTTT. Amino acids: CASSQDRDNTIYF.